The 6 T cell receptor beta chains below were found in one sample sequenced in a study of CD8+ T cells in alopecia areata. cDNA reverse transcribed from extracted RNA served as the sequencing template. The protocol was immunoSEQ multiplex PCR, while the TCRdb copy is restricted to in-frame clones and leaves out a portion. The sample contains under 350,000 clones, none of them singletons. Combined cutaneous lymph node cells underwent sorting by CD4, CD8alpha, NKG2D, NKG2ACE and additional markers. Specimen: CD4+ T cells sorted from a lymph node. These receptors were collected from a C3H/HeJ mouse with alopecia areata. MHC haplotype here: H2-k.

On this clone itself: Gene names follow the mouse nomenclature. Sequencing ends 4 residues short of the CDR3 end; the germline J gene provides the rest. Different DNA sequences within this sample yield the same CDR3. This chain connects TRBV31 to TRBJ2-3, with 7 bases fitting TRBD2. Germline V gives CDR1 GKSSPN, CDR2 SITVG. The length of the CDR3 is 13 residues. V shed 3 bases and J 0 bases; nucleotides not matched to a gene: 0. CDR3 sequence reads: CAWRLGSAETLYF. Incomplete CDR3 DNA: TGTGCCTGGAGACTGGGGAGTGCAGAA.

On this clone itself: Mouse gene names and germline throughout. The DNA ends 4 residues before the CDR3 does, and the rest of the CDR3 is filled in from the germline J gene. This chain links TRBV1 with TRBJ1-1; TRBD1 might be the D (5 bases). Germline loops: CDR1 NSQYPW, CDR2 LRSPGD (reference sequence). The CDR3 length is 12 residues. The CDR3 protein is CTCSPRVTEVFF. Incomplete CDR3 DNA: TGCACCTGCAGCCCCAGGGTTACA.

About this clone itself: Gene names denote mouse genes. The observed sequence ends 4 residues before the CDR3 terminus, with the missing tail filled in from the germline J gene. V usage is TRBV13-1 and J usage is TRBJ1-2, with 11 bases lining up with TRBD1. Germline CDR1 is NSHNY and CDR2 is SYGAGN. With 0 bases clipped from V and 0 bases from J, the junction kept 4 bases outside the gene matches. The CDR3 loop spans 17 amino acids. This chain's CDR3 is CASSDVRTGGTNSDYTF. The CDR3 DNA, read in part, is TGTGCCAGCAGTGATGTACGGACAGGGGGCACAAACTCC.

This clone appeared a few times. All gene names here are mouse names. The DNA ends 4 residues before the CDR3 does, and the rest of the CDR3 is filled in from the germline J gene. The chain couples TRBV1 to TRBJ2-7; TRBD1 matches at 8 bases. Trimming cost V 0 bases and J 3 bases; bases outside gene matches: 4. In germline, CDR1 is NSQYPW, CDR2 LRSPGD (reference sequence). The CDR3 consists of 15 residues. CDR3 sequence: CTCSADRGQDYEQYF. Incomplete CDR3 DNA: TGCACCTGCAGTGCAGATCGGGGACAGGACTAT.

This clone was seen a few times. Mouse gene names and germline throughout. Read coverage stops 4 residues before the CDR3 terminus; the germline J gene supplies the remainder. Other nucleotide sequences from this sample produce the same CDR3. The gene calls are TRBV13-2 and TRBJ2-5; the match to TRBD1 covers 7 bases. Trimming cost V 5 bases and J 3 bases; bases outside gene matches: 0. The CDR3 loop spans 12 amino acids. Germline V gene data show CDR1 as NNHNN and CDR2 as SYGAGS (reference sequence). CDR3 protein: CASGGQQDTQYF. The DNA read from the CDR3 is TGTGCCAGCGGGGGACAGCAAGAC.

Only a few counts were recorded for this clone. The genes are named according to mouse. The CDR3 DNA, read in part, is TGTGCCAGCAGTATCTGGGGGGGGGAGGCAGAA. Translating gives CASSIWGGEAE. The whole CDR3 protein reads CASSIWGGEAETLYF. The chain combines TRBV19 with TRBJ2-3; 9 nucleotides align to TRBD2. The read ends 4 residues before the CDR3 terminus; that terminus is restored from the germline J gene. J was trimmed by 3 bases and V by 2 bases; bases with no gene match: 4. The CDR3 has 15 amino acids. CDR1 and CDR2 from the germline V gene are FNHDT and SITEND (reference sequence).